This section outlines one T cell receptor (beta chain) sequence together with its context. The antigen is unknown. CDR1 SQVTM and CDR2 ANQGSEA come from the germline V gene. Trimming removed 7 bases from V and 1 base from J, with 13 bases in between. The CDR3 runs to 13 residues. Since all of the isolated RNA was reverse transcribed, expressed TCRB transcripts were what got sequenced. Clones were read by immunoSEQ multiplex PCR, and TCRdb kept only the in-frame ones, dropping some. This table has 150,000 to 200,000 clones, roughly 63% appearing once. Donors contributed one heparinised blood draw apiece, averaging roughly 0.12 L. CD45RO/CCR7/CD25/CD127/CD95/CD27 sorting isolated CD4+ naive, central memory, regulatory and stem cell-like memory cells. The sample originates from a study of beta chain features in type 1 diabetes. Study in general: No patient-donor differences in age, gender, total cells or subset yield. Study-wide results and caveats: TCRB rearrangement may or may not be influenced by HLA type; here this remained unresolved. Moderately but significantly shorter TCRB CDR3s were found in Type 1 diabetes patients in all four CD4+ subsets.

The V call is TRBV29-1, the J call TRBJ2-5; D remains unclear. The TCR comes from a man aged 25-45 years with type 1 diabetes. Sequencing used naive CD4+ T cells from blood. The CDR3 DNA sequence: TGCAGCGCCCGGACCAGTCCCCAAGAGACCCAGTACTTC. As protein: CSARTSPQETQYF.